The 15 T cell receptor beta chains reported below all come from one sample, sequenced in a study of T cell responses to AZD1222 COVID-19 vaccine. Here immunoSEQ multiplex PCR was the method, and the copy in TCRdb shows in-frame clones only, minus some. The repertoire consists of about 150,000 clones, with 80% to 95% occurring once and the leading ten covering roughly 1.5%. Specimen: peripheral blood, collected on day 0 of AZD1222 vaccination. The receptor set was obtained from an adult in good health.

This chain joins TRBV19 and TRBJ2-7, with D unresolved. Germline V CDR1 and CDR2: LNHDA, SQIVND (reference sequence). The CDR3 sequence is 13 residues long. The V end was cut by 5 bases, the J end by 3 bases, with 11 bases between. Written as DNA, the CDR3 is TGTGCCAGTAGTTTCGGACCGGACTACGAGCAGTACTTC. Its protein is CASSFGPDYEQYF.

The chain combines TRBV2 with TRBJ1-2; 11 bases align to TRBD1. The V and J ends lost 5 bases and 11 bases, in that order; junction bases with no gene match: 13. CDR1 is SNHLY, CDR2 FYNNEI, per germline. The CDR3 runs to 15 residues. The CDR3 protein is CASSPGDRGRGIYTF. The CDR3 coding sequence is TGTGCCAGCAGTCCCGGGGACAGGGGGAGAGGAATTTACACCTTC.

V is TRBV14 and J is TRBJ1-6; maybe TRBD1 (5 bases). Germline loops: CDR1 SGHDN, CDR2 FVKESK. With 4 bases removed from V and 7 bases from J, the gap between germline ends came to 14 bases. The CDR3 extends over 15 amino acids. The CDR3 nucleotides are TGTGCCAGCAGCCCGTCGTGGGGGTTGAATTCACCCCTCCACTTT. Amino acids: CASSPSWGLNSPLHF.

The CDR3 sequence is CASSSRDKNTGELFF. CDR3 DNA: TGTGCCAGCAGTTCTCGGGACAAGAACACCGGGGAGCTGTTTTTT. The chain employs TRBV25-1 and TRBJ2-2; D might be TRBD1 (6 bases). Germline V gene lookup returns CDR1 MGHDK and CDR2 SYGVNS. CDR3 length: 15 residues. The ends were cut back, 5 bases at V and 1 base at J, with 11 bases in the middle.

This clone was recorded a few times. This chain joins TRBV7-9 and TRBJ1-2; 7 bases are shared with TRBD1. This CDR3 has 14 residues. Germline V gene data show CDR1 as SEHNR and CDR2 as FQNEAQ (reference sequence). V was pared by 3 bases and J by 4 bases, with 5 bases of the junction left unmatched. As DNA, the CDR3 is TGTGCCAGCAGCTTTGAGACAGGGACCTATGGCTACACCTTC. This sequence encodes CASSFETGTYGYTF.

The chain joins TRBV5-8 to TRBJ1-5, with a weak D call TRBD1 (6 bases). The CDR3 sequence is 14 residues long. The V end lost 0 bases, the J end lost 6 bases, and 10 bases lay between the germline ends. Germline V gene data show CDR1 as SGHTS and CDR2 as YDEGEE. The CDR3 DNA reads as TGTGCCAGCAGCTTGGCGAGGGGGACTCAGCCCCAGCATTTT. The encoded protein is CASSLARGTQPQHF.

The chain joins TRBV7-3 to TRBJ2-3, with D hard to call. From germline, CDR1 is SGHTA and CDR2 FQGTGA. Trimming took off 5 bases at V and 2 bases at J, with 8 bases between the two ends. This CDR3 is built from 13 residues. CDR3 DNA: TGTGCCAGCAGCATCCTCCCCACAGATACGCAGTATTTT. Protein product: CASSILPTDTQYF.

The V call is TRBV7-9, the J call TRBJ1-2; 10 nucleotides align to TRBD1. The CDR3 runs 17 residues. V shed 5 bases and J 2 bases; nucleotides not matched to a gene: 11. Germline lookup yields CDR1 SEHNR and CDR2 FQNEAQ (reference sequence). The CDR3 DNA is TGTGCCAGCAGCCCGGGACAGGGGTTCTTTAGGAACTATGGCTACACCTTC. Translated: CASSPGQGFFRNYGYTF. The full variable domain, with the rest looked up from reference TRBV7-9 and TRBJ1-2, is DTGVSQNPRHKITKRGQNVTFRCDPISEHNRLYWYRQTLGQGPEFLTYFQNEAQLEKSRLLSDRFSAERPKGSFSTLEIQRTEQGDSAMYLCASSPGQGFFRNYGYTFGSGTRLTVV.

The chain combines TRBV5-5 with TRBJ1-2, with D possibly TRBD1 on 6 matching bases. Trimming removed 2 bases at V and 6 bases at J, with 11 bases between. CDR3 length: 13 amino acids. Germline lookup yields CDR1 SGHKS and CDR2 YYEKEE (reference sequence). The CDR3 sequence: CASSFQGRNGYTF. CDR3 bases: TGTGCCAGCAGCTTTCAGGGGAGGAATGGCTACACCTTC. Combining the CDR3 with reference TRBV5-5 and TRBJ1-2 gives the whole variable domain DAGVTQSPTHLIKTRGQQVTLRCSPISGHKSVSWYQQVLGQGPQFIFQYYEKEERGRGNFPDRFSARQFPNYSSELNVNALLLGDSALYLCASSFQGRNGYTFGSGTRLTVV.

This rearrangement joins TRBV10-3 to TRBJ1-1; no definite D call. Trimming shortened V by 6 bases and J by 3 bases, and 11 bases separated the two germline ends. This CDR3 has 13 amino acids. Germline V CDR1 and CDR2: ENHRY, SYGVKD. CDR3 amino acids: CAISSTWDTEAFF. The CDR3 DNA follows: TGTGCCATCAGCTCCACATGGGACACTGAAGCTTTCTTT.

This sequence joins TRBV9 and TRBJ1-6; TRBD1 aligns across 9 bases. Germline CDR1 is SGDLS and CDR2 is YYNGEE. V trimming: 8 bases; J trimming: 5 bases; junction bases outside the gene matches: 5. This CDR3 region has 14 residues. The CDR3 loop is CASRGQGNNSPLHF. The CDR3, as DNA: TGTGCCAGTAGGGGACAGGGAAATAATTCACCCCTCCACTTT.

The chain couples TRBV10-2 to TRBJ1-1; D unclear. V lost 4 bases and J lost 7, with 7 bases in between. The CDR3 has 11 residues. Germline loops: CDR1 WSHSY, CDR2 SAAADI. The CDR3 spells CASSVGGEAFF. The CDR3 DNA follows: TGCGCCAGCAGTGTTGGAGGTGAAGCTTTCTTT.

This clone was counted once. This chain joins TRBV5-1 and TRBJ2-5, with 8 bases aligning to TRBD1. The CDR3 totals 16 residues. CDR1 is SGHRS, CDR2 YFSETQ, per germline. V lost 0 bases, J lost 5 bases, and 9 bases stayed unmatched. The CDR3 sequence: CASSLGVTGGMETQYF. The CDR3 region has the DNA TGCGCCAGCAGCTTGGGAGTCACAGGGGGTATGGAGACCCAGTACTTC.

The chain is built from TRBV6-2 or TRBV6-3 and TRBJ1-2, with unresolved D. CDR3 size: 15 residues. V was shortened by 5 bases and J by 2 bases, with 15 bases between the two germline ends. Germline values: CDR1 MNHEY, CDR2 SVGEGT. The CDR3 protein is CASSQHQLPNYGYTF. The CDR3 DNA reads TGTGCCAGCAGTCAACACCAGCTCCCCAACTATGGCTACACCTTC.

The CDR3 bases are TGTGCCAGCAGCTTGAGAGGGAGCTCCTACAATGAGCAGTTCTTC. Translating it yields CASSLRGSSYNEQFF. V is TRBV7-3 and J is TRBJ2-1; D might be TRBD2 (5 bases). V dropped 3 bases and J dropped 0 bases, with 9 bases sitting between them. The CDR3 has 15 residues. CDR1 and CDR2 (germline): SGHTA, FQGTGA.